This T cell receptor beta chain was captured by sequencing in a study of human T cells and chemical hapten exposure. Study observations and caveats: Compared with pre-sensitization or healthy control sets, expanded TCRs clustered more.

MiXCR, applied by TCRdb to the RACE reads, yields one record per CDR3 protein. The table includes about 76,000 distinct CDR3 sequences, under 15% detected once. This clonotype was picked up many times. Its antigen is currently unknown. Time point indicated: patch test 3, about 24 weeks after DPC sensitization. Treatment reported: therapeutic diphenylcyclopropenone sensitization with weekly scalp DPC. Every patch test was put on after a blood sample was taken. Extraction of total RNA was performed on unfractionated whole blood. CDR3 length: 16 amino acids. The V gene end was trimmed by 1 base and the J gene end by 2 bases; junction bases not matched to a gene: 3. The germline CDR1 and CDR2 sequences are LGHDT and YNNKEL (reference sequence).

The rearrangement links TRBV3-1 to TRBJ2-3, with TRBD2 matching over 10 bases. The TCR sequence derives from a woman aged 45-65 years with alopecia areata. Some clones in this sample may be carry-over from other donors' samples. This specimen was whole blood, taken in connection with sensitization to the hapten diphenylcyclopropenone (DPC). The CDR3 bases are TGTGCCAGCAGCCAAGGGACTAGCGGAGTCACAGATACGCAGTATTTT. Amino acids: CASSQGTSGVTDTQYF.